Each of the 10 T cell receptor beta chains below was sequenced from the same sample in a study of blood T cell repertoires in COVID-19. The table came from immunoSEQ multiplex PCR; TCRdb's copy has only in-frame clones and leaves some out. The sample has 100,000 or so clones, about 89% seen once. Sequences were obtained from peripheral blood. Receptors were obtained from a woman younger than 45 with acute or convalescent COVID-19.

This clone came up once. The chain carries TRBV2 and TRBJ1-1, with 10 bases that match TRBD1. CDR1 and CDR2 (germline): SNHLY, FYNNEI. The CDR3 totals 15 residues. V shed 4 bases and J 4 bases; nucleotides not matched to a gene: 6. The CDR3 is CASSGTGGSGTEAFF. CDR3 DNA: TGTGCCAGCAGTGGGACAGGGGGTTCGGGCACTGAAGCTTTCTTT.

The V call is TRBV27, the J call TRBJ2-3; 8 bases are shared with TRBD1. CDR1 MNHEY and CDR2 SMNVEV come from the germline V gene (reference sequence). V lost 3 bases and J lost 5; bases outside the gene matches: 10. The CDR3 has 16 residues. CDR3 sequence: CASSFRLTGEVDTQYF. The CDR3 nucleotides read TGTGCCAGCAGTTTTCGCTTGACAGGGGAGGTAGATACGCAGTATTTT.

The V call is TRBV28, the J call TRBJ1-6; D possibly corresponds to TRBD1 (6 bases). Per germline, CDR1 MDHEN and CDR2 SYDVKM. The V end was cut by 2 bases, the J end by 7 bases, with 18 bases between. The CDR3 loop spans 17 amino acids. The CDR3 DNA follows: TGTGCCAGCAGTTTAGAGGGTTGGACAGACACGAATTCACCCCTCCACTTT. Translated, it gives CASSLEGWTDTNSPLHF.

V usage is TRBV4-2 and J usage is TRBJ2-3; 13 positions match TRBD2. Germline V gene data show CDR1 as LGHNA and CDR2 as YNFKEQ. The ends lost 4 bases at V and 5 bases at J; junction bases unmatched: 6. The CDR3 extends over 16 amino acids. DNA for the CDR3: TGTGCCAGCAGCCCAGGGACTAGCGGGGTTGAAGATACGCAGTATTTT. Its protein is CASSPGTSGVEDTQYF.

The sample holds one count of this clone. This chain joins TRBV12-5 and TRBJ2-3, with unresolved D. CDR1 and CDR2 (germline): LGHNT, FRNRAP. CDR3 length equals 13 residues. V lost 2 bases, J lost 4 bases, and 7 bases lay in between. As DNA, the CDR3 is TGTGCTAGTGGTTTGTTCCAGGCAGATACGCAGTATTTT. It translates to CASGLFQADTQYF.

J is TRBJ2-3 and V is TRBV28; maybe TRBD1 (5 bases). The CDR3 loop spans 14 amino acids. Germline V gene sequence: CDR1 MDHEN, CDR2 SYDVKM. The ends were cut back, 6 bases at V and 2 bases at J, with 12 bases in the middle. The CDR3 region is CASRQGVPTDTQYF. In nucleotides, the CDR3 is TGTGCCAGCAGACAAGGGGTTCCCACAGATACGCAGTATTTT.

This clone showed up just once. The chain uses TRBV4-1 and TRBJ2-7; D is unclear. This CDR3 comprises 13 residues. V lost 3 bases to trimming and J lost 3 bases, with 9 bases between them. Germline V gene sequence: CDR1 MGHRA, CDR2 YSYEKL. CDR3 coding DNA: TGCGCCAGCAGCCATGGTAACTACTACGAGCAGTACTTC. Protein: CASSHGNYYEQYF.

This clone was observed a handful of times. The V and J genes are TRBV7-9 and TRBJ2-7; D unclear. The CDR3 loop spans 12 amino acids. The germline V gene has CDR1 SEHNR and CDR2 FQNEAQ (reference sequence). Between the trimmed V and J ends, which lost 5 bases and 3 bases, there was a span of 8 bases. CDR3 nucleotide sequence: TGTGCCAGCAGCCCCGTACTCTACGAGCAGTACTTC. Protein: CASSPVLYEQYF.

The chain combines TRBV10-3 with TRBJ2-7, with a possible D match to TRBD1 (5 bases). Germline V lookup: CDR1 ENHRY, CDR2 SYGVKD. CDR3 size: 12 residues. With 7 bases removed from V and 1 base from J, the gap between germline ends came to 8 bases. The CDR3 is CAIKGASYEQYF. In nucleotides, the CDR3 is TGTGCCATCAAAGGGGCTTCCTACGAGCAGTACTTC.

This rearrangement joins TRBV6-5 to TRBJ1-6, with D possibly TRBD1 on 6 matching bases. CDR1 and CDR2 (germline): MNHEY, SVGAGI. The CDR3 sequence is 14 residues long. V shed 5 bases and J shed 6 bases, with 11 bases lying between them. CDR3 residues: CASSRTVINSPLHF. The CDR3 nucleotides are TGTGCCAGCAGTCGGACAGTGATTAATTCACCCCTCCACTTT.